The 14 T cell receptor beta chains given below trace back to one sample, sequenced in a study of shared clonotypes between healthy human individuals. Sequenced by immunoSEQ multiplex PCR; TCRdb stores in-frame clones only, minus some. The table shows 1,100,000 or so clones, with 75% to 80% occurring only once. Input material: memory CD4+ T cells from PBMCs. Subset defined: CD45RA-negative fraction. These receptors all stem from a man aged 18 to 30 in good health. Some clones in this sample may be carry-over from other donors' samples.

In its sample, this clone was seen once. V and J are TRBV19 and TRBJ1-2, with D uncertain. V lost 5 bases to trimming and J lost 0 bases, with 7 bases between them. The germline V gene has CDR1 LNHDA and CDR2 SQIVND (reference sequence). This CDR3 has 13 residues. CDR3 loop: CASSPTANYGYTF. DNA of the CDR3: TGTGCCAGTAGTCCCACTGCTAACTATGGCTACACCTTC.

Points on this clone: Other DNA sequences of this sample code for an identical CDR3. The V and J genes are TRBV4-1 and TRBJ2-7; TRBD1 agrees at 9 bases. Trimming took 4 bases from V and 3 from J; bases not matched to a gene: 4. CDR1 is MGHRA, CDR2 YSYEKL, per germline. The CDR3 totals 14 residues. The CDR3 nucleotides read TGCGCCAGCAGCCTCCGGGACAGGGACTACGAGCAGTACTTC. This codes for CASSLRDRDYEQYF.

The rearrangement links TRBV6-1 to TRBJ2-1; no reliable D call. The CDR3 has 12 residues. Germline-derived CDR1 and CDR2 are MNHNS and SASEGT. The ends were cut back, 7 bases at V and 6 bases at J, with 10 bases in the middle. The CDR3 here is CASTMNFNEQFF. The CDR3 region has the DNA TGTGCCAGCACCATGAATTTCAATGAGCAGTTCTTC.

This chain uses TRBV6-1 with TRBJ2-2; TRBD2 matches at 7 bases. Unmatched junction bases numbered 9, after V lost 4 bases and J lost 7 bases. This CDR3 contains 15 residues. The germline V gene encodes CDR1 MNHNS and CDR2 SASEGT. The CDR3, as DNA: TGTGCCAGCAGTGTGGGAGGGCCGTGGGGCGGGGAGCTGTTTTTT. Translating gives CASSVGGPWGGELFF.

The chain couples TRBV5-1 to TRBJ2-7; TRBD2 is a possible D gene (6 bases). Germline loops: CDR1 SGHRS, CDR2 YFSETQ. The CDR3 runs to 17 residues. V lost 3 bases and J 0 bases, leaving 19 bases between the germline ends. The CDR3 protein is CASSSDIAAGYSYEQYF. CDR3 bases: TGCGCCAGCAGCTCCGACATAGCGGCGGGCTACTCCTACGAGCAGTACTTC.

The rearrangement joins TRBV13 to TRBJ2-2; 8 nucleotides line up with TRBD1. J was trimmed by 5 bases and V by 5 bases; bases with no gene match: 10. The V gene's germline CDR1 is PRHDT and CDR2 FYEKMQ (reference sequence). The CDR3 has 16 residues. The CDR3 DNA sequence: TGTGCCAGCAGCCCCGGCAGGGGGCGCAGAACCGGGGAGCTGTTTTTT. It yields the protein CASSPGRGRRTGELFF.

CDR3 region: CASSPFGQGGETQYF. Written as DNA, the CDR3 is TGTGCCAGCAGCCCTTTCGGACAGGGCGGGGAGACCCAGTACTTC. The chain is built from TRBV5-6 and TRBJ2-5, with 8 bases lining up with TRBD1. This CDR3 has 15 amino acids. J gave up 5 bases and V 4 bases, and 10 bases lay outside the gene matches. Germline assignment: CDR1 SGHDT and CDR2 YYEEEE.

The chain employs TRBV5-8 and TRBJ2-5; D not certain. Germline CDR1 is SGHTS and CDR2 is YDEGEE. This CDR3 contains 14 residues. The V end was cut by 6 bases, the J end by 5 bases, with 17 bases between. CDR3: CASIWADLRETQYF. The DNA of the CDR3 is TGTGCCAGCATATGGGCGGACCTCAGGGAGACCCAGTACTTC.

The rearrangement uses TRBV11-1 and TRBJ2-1, with TRBD2 matching 9 bases. Germline lookup yields CDR1 SGHAT and CDR2 FQDESV (reference sequence). The ends lost 5 bases at V and 7 bases at J; junction bases unmatched: 12. This CDR3 contains 16 residues. In DNA form, the CDR3 reads TGTGCCAGCAGCCTCCCGGGGGTAGCGGGAGTGAATGAGCAGTTCTTC. This codes for CASSLPGVAGVNEQFF.

This chain links TRBV2 with TRBJ2-2; possibly TRBD2 for D (5 bases). Germline lookup yields CDR1 SNHLY and CDR2 FYNNEI. The CDR3 sequence is 14 residues long. V lost 7 bases to trimming and J lost 0 bases, with 9 bases between them. CDR3 nucleotides: TGTGCCAGCAAGGAGGAGGCGAACACCGGGGAGCTGTTTTTT. It encodes CASKEEANTGELFF.

The rearrangement joins TRBV7-8 to TRBJ2-5; D remains ambiguous. Trimming removed 2 bases at V and 1 base at J, with 11 bases between. CDR1 is SGHVS, CDR2 FQNEAQ, per germline. CDR3 length: 15 amino acids. DNA of the CDR3: TGTGCCAGCAGCTTAAGCGAGCAGGTCCAAGAGACCCAGTACTTC. Residues: CASSLSEQVQETQYF.

V is TRBV28 and J is TRBJ1-4, with D possibly matching TRBD1 (5 bases). Germline V gene lookup returns CDR1 MDHEN and CDR2 SYDVKM. The CDR3 totals 14 residues. V gave up 2 bases and J gave up 2 bases, with 6 bases separating them. This chain's CDR3 is CASSLRGTNEKLFF. Here the CDR3 DNA reads TGTGCCAGCAGTTTACGGGGGACTAATGAAAAACTGTTTTTT.

The CDR3 DNA sequence: TGTGCCAGCAGCGTAGTGCGGAGGAGCAATCAGCCCCAGCATTTT. It translates to CASSVVRRSNQPQHF. This chain connects TRBV9 to TRBJ1-5; no definite D call. The germline V gene has CDR1 SGDLS and CDR2 YYNGEE. Deletions cut 0 bases from V and 1 base from J, with 8 bases between. This CDR3 comprises 15 residues.

CDR3 loop: CASNPTFGADTQYF. The CDR3 DNA sequence: TGTGCCAGCAATCCTACGTTCGGAGCAGATACGCAGTATTTT. The chain employs TRBV28 and TRBJ2-3; D unclear. The CDR3 runs 14 residues. V was shortened by 7 bases and J by 4 bases, with 15 bases between the two germline ends. CDR1 is MDHEN, CDR2 SYDVKM, per germline.